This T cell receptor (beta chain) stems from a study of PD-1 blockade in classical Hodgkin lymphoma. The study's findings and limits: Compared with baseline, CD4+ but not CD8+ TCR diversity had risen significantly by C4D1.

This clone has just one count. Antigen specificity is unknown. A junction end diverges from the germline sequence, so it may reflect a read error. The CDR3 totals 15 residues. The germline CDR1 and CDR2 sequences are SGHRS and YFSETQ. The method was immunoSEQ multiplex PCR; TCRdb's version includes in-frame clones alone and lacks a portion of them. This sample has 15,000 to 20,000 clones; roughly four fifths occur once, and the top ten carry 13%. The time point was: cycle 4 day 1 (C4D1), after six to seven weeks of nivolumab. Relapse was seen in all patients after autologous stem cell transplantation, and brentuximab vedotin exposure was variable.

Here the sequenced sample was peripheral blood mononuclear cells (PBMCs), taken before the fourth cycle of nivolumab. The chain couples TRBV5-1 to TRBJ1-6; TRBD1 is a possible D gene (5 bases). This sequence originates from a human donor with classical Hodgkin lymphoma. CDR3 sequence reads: CASSLEGRRDSPLHF. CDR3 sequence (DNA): TGTGCCAGCAGCTTGGAGGGACGGAGGGATTCACCCCTCCACTTT.